Shown below are 11 T cell receptor beta chains from a single sample sequenced in a study of blood T cell repertoires in COVID-19. This table comes from immunoSEQ multiplex PCR, and its TCRdb copy is limited to in-frame clones, with some not included. The table includes approximately 140,000 clones, 80% to 90% detected once. Sample: peripheral blood. The origin of the receptors is a man between 18 and 29 years old with COVID-19, enrolled during active disease.

The rearrangement uses TRBV28 and TRBJ2-3; maybe TRBD2 (6 bases). The V gene lost 3 bases and the J gene lost 3 bases, with 16 bases spanning the gap. This CDR3 has 16 residues. Germline CDR1 reads MDHEN; CDR2 reads SYDVKM. The CDR3 sequence: CASSFSPGVGTDTQYF. In nucleotides, the CDR3 is TGTGCCAGCAGTTTCTCTCCGGGAGTAGGGACAGATACGCAGTATTTT. The full variable domain, its missing parts supplied by reference TRBV28 and TRBJ2-3, is DVKVTQSSRYLVKRTGEKVFLECVQDMDHENMFWYRQDPGLGLRLIYFSYDVKMKEKGDIPEGYSVSREKKERFSLILESASTNQTSMYLCASSFSPGVGTDTQYFGPGTRLTVL.

The chain is built from TRBV13 and TRBJ2-7, with D maybe TRBD2 (5 bases). V gave up 3 bases and J gave up 0 bases, with 9 bases separating them. The CDR3 consists of 14 residues. CDR1 is PRHDT, CDR2 FYEKMQ, per germline (reference sequence). CDR3 sequence reads: CASSLSGDSYEQYF. For the CDR3, the DNA is TGTGCCAGCAGCTTGAGCGGAGACTCCTACGAGCAGTACTTC.

This clone came up once. This chain uses TRBV4-3 with TRBJ2-3; 8 bases match TRBD2. The CDR3 contains 18 residues. V shed 1 base, J shed 3 bases, and the junction held 12 bases outside the gene matches. Germline V CDR1 and CDR2: LGHNA, YSLEER. The CDR3 DNA reads as TGCGCCAGCAGCCAAGTGGGCCGGGGGGGAGCAGGGACAGATACGCAGTATTTT. Translated, it gives CASSQVGRGGAGTDTQYF.

The chain combines TRBV5-1 with TRBJ2-2; 7 bases are shared with TRBD1. There are 18 residues in the CDR3. The germline V gene encodes CDR1 SGHRS and CDR2 YFSETQ. V was pared by 4 bases and J by 3 bases, with 15 bases of the junction left unmatched. The CDR3 coding sequence is TGCGCCAGCAGCCACTACCGGACAGGCCTTAGGTACACCGGGGAGCTGTTTTTT. It translates to CASSHYRTGLRYTGELFF.

In this sample, this clone turned up once. This chain uses TRBV4-1 with TRBJ1-2; D ambiguous. Germline V gene sequence: CDR1 MGHRA, CDR2 YSYEKL. Trimming removed 6 bases from V and 5 bases from J, with 10 bases in between. The CDR3 spans 12 residues. The CDR3 loop reads CASRLPGYGYTF. CDR3 nucleotide sequence: TGCGCCAGCAGGCTTCCGGGATATGGCTACACCTTC.

This clone came up once. The chain links TRBV19 to TRBJ2-6; D remains unclear. CDR1 and CDR2 (germline): LNHDA, SQIVND (reference sequence). The V end lost 6 bases, the J end lost 4 bases, and 13 bases lay between the germline ends. The CDR3 is made up of 15 amino acids. CDR3 in DNA: TGTGCCAGTAGCCCACCTCGAAGCGGGGCCAACGTCCTGACTTTC. As protein: CASSPPRSGANVLTF.

The rearrangement links TRBV6-5 to TRBJ2-1; 8 nucleotides line up with TRBD1. Germline trimming cut 6 bases from V and 3 bases from J; bases unmatched to any gene: 7. The CDR3 contains 15 residues. In germline, CDR1 is MNHEY, CDR2 SVGAGI. This CDR3 is CASSLTGQGYNEQFF. CDR3 DNA: TGTGCCAGCAGCCTTACCGGACAGGGCTACAATGAGCAGTTCTTC.

The gene calls are TRBV5-1 and TRBJ2-2, with 8 positions matching TRBD1. Germline V gene sequence: CDR1 SGHRS, CDR2 YFSETQ. The CDR3 is 15 amino acids. Trimming cost V 3 bases and J 2 bases; bases outside gene matches: 3. The CDR3 is CASSSTGANTGELFF. The CDR3 bases are TGCGCCAGCAGCTCGACAGGGGCCAACACCGGGGAGCTGTTTTTT.

The J gene is TRBJ2-7, the V gene TRBV11-2; 7 bases fit TRBD1. Germline CDR1 reads SGHAT; CDR2 reads FQNNGV. The CDR3 sequence is 15 residues long. J lost 3 bases, V lost 1 base, and 6 bases had no gene match. The CDR3 protein is CASSLGGSGGYEQYF. The CDR3 DNA sequence: TGTGCCAGCAGCTTAGGAGGGTCAGGGGGCTACGAGCAGTACTTC.

The chain couples TRBV12-3 or TRBV12-4 to TRBJ1-5; D is unclear. The CDR3 runs 12 residues. The V end lost 0 bases, the J end lost 9 bases, and 6 bases lay between the germline ends. The DNA of the CDR3 is TGTGCCAGCAGTTTAGCGGCCTGGCCCCAGCATTTT. Translating gives CASSLAAWPQHF.

The chain employs TRBV19 and TRBJ2-7, with D possibly being TRBD1 (6 bases). This CDR3 contains 14 residues. Germline V CDR1 and CDR2: LNHDA, SQIVND (reference sequence). With 3 bases removed from V and 5 bases from J, the gap between germline ends came to 14 bases. The CDR3 coding sequence is TGTGCCAGTAGTATTGGGACAATGAGCGACGAGCAGTACTTC. Protein product: CASSIGTMSDEQYF.